These 21 T cell receptor beta chains were all obtained from the same sample, sequenced in a study of shared clonotypes between healthy human individuals. Sequencing used immunoSEQ multiplex PCR; TCRdb keeps in-frame clones, though not all of them. This sample carries under 850,000 clones, roughly 72% of them seen once, and the ten largest clones take under 2%. The specimen was memory CD4+ T cells sorted from blood. Subset reported: CD45RA-negative fraction. Receptor source: a woman between 25 and 40 years old in good health.

The rearrangement uses TRBV28 and TRBJ2-1; D may match TRBD1 or TRBD2 (6 bases each). The CDR3 runs to 14 residues. The V and J ends lost 9 bases and 6 bases respectively, with 18 bases between them. Germline lookup yields CDR1 MDHEN and CDR2 SYDVKM. CDR3 sequence (DNA): TGTGCCAGTCAAGGGGGTCAGGGAGGCAATGAGCAGTTCTTC. Amino acids: CASQGGQGGNEQFF.

The chain recombines TRBV28 with TRBJ2-3; perhaps TRBD2 as D (5 bases). The CDR3 extends over 14 amino acids. Germline loops: CDR1 MDHEN, CDR2 SYDVKM. The V end lost 2 bases, the J end lost 7 bases, and 13 bases lay between the germline ends. The CDR3 reads CASSLGLGWNTQYF. CDR3 DNA sequence: TGTGCCAGCAGTTTAGGACTGGGGTGGAATACGCAGTATTTT.

The chain employs TRBV6-1 and TRBJ2-1; 9 nucleotides agree with TRBD2. Per germline, CDR1 MNHNS and CDR2 SASEGT. This CDR3 spans 16 amino acids. Trimming cost V 4 bases and J 6 bases; bases outside gene matches: 10. CDR3 DNA sequence: TGTGCCAGCAGTGCCCTCGGGGGCGGGAGGGGCAATGAGCAGTTCTTC. Translated: CASSALGGGRGNEQFF.

This clone appeared a single time. The chain combines TRBV18 with TRBJ2-7, with 10 bases lining up with TRBD2. The CDR3 spans 16 residues. The J segment lost 4 bases and the V segment lost 0 bases, leaving 6 bases of the junction unmatched. CDR1 is KGHSH, CDR2 LQKENI, per germline. CDR3 amino acids: CASSPPLAGVGYEQYF. CDR3 coding DNA: TGTGCCAGCTCACCACCGCTAGCGGGAGTTGGATACGAGCAGTACTTC.

As to this clone: At one end the junction does not follow the germline gene, possibly because of a read error. The genes are TRBV5-1 and TRBJ2-3; the D is unclear. The CDR3 runs 12 residues. Germline V gene data show CDR1 as SGHRS and CDR2 as YFSETQ. The DNA of the CDR3 is TGCGCCAGCAGCTTGGACTCCTCGGCCCCCTGTTTT. Translating it yields CASSLDSSAPCF.

The chain links TRBV7-3 to TRBJ2-2, with D hard to call. The ends were cut back, 6 bases at V and 3 bases at J, with 8 bases in the middle. CDR1 and CDR2 (germline): SGHTA, FQGTGA. The CDR3 loop spans 13 amino acids. In nucleotides, the CDR3 is TGTGCCAGCAGGTTGAGTGACACCGGGGAGCTGTTTTTT. Its protein is CASRLSDTGELFF.

CDR3 residues: CASSSGGISDTQYF. CDR3 nucleotide sequence: TGTGCCAGCAGTTCAGGGGGCATCTCAGATACGCAGTATTTT. The chain is built from TRBV28 and TRBJ2-3; TRBD1 aligns across 8 bases. The CDR3 sequence is 14 residues long. V shed 4 bases, J shed 4 bases, and the junction held 4 bases outside the gene matches. CDR1 and CDR2 from the germline V gene are MDHEN and SYDVKM.

The chain uses TRBV30 and TRBJ2-5; D remains unclear. Trimming removed 3 bases from V and 0 bases from J, with 11 bases in between. From germline, CDR1 is GTSNPN and CDR2 SVGIG (reference sequence). CDR3 size: 14 residues. The CDR3 DNA reads TGTGCCTGGAGGAGACACGTAGACCAAGAGACCCAGTACTTC. Translation: CAWRRHVDQETQYF. The variable domain in full, with the rest retrieved from reference TRBV30 and TRBJ2-5, is SQTIHQWPATLVQPVGSPLSLECTVEGTSNPNLYWYRQAAGRGLQLLFYSVGIGQISSEVPQNLSASRPQDRQFILSSKKLLLSDSGFYLCAWRRHVDQETQYFGPGTRLLVL.

V and J are TRBV5-6 and TRBJ2-2; possibly TRBD1 or TRBD2 for D (6 bases each). Germline V gene sequence: CDR1 SGHDT, CDR2 YYEEEE. Trimming took 3 bases from V and 6 from J, leaving 18 bases between them. CDR3 length equals 16 residues. The CDR3 sequence is CASSWAGHYNSGELFF. As DNA, the CDR3 is TGTGCCAGCAGCTGGGCGGGACATTATAATTCCGGGGAGCTGTTTTTT.

This chain connects TRBV4-2 to TRBJ1-5; 7 positions agree with TRBD1. The CDR3 sequence is 15 residues long. CDR1 and CDR2 from the germline V gene are LGHNA and YNFKEQ. V lost 3 bases, J lost 2 bases, and 4 bases stayed unmatched. This CDR3 reads CASSQTGTGNQPQHF. The CDR3 bases are TGTGCCAGCAGCCAGACCGGGACAGGCAATCAGCCCCAGCATTTT.

In its sample, this clone was seen once. This chain links TRBV27 with TRBJ2-1; 9 bases align to TRBD2. After removal of 3 bases from V and 1 base from J, the junction contained 1 base not matched to a gene. The length of the CDR3 is 15 residues. Germline-derived CDR1 and CDR2 are MNHEY and SMNVEV (reference sequence). CDR3 sequence: CASSLLAGSYNEQFF. The DNA for the CDR3 is TGTGCCAGCAGTTTGCTAGCGGGATCCTACAATGAGCAGTTCTTC.

This clone was counted ten times or more. The chain joins TRBV29-1 to TRBJ2-5, with TRBD2 identical over 7 bases. The CDR3 has 12 amino acids. Germline V gene sequence: CDR1 SQVTM, CDR2 ANQGSEA. With 4 bases clipped from V and 5 bases from J, the junction kept 4 bases outside the gene matches. The CDR3 sequence: CSVVRGGETQYF. The CDR3 DNA reads TGCAGCGTTGTACGGGGAGGGGAGACCCAGTACTTC.

This sequence joins TRBV11-2 and TRBJ2-5, with D unresolved. V lost 3 bases and J lost 4, with 15 bases in between. The CDR3 contains 15 residues. Germline CDR1 and CDR2: SGHAT and FQNNGV. Here the CDR3 DNA reads TGTGCCAGCAGCTTCAATGCATTATCGGGAGAGACCCAGTACTTC. Translated: CASSFNALSGETQYF.

The table lists this clone with a few counts. The chain has TRBV2 and TRBJ2-5; 11 bases align to TRBD2. CDR1 is SNHLY, CDR2 FYNNEI, per germline. There are 14 residues in the CDR3. The V segment lost 4 bases and the J segment 3 bases; nucleotides outside the gene matches: 1. CDR3 sequence reads: CASSGGLAEETQYF. The CDR3 nucleotides read TGTGCCAGCAGTGGGGGACTAGCGGAAGAGACCCAGTACTTC.

The chain employs TRBV11-1 and TRBJ2-1, with a possible D match to TRBD2 (5 bases). V lost 2 bases to trimming and J lost 3 bases, with 11 bases between them. The CDR3 totals 15 residues. The V gene's germline CDR1 is SGHAT and CDR2 FQDESV (reference sequence). DNA of the CDR3: TGTGCCAGCAGCTTACTAGCCGGTTACTACAATGAGCAGTTCTTC. Its protein is CASSLLAGYYNEQFF.

About this clone itself: The same CDR3 can be traced to other DNA sequences in this sample. J is TRBJ1-5 and V is TRBV19; 9 positions match TRBD1. The CDR3 totals 12 residues. V shed 8 bases and J 4 bases; nucleotides not matched to a gene: 0. Per germline, CDR1 LNHDA and CDR2 SQIVND (reference sequence). CDR3 sequence (DNA): TGTGCCAGTGGGACAGGGAATCAGCCCCAGCATTTT. It translates to CASGTGNQPQHF. The full variable domain, in which reference TRBV19 and TRBJ1-5 provide the parts outside the CDR3, is DGGITQSPKYLFRKEGQNVTLSCEQNLNHDAMYWYRQDPGQGLRLIYYSQIVNDFQKGDIAEGYSVSREKKESFPLTVTSAQKNPTAFYLCASGTGNQPQHFGDGTRLSIL.

The genes are TRBV9 and TRBJ2-6, with unresolved D. Germline V gene data show CDR1 as SGDLS and CDR2 as YYNGEE. The CDR3 is made up of 14 amino acids. V was trimmed by 2 bases and J by 3 bases, leaving 6 bases between them. The chain's CDR3 is CASSVALGANVLTF. The CDR3 DNA follows: TGTGCCAGCAGCGTTGCACTTGGGGCCAACGTCCTGACTTTC. The complete variable domain, with remaining parts taken from reference TRBV9 and TRBJ2-6, reads DSGVTQTPKHLITATGQRVTLRCSPRSGDLSVYWYQQSLDQGLQFLIQYYNGEERAKGNILERFSAQQFPDLHSELNLSSLELGDSALYFCASSVALGANVLTFGAGSRLTVL.

This clone appeared once. V and J are TRBV7-3 and TRBJ2-2; TRBD1 or TRBD2 may be the D gene (5 bases each). This CDR3 spans 13 amino acids. In germline, CDR1 is SGHTA, CDR2 FQGTGA. V lost 2 bases and J lost 9, with 10 bases in between. Here the CDR3 reads CASSLGPGRELFF. The CDR3 DNA reads TGTGCCAGCAGCTTAGGCCCGGGGCGGGAGCTGTTTTTT.

The chain recombines TRBV5-1 with TRBJ2-2, with 8 bases lining up with TRBD2. The V gene end was trimmed by 8 bases and the J gene end by 3 bases; junction bases not matched to a gene: 6. The germline V gene has CDR1 SGHRS and CDR2 YFSETQ. The CDR3 has 14 amino acids. The CDR3 DNA follows: TGCGCCAGTACGAGCGGGAGTTACACCGGGGAGCTGTTTTTT. Amino acid sequence: CASTSGSYTGELFF.

The sample holds many counts of this clone. This rearrangement joins TRBV19 to TRBJ2-4, with D perhaps being TRBD1 or TRBD2 (6 bases each). V was cut by 8 bases and J by 1 base, with 18 bases left in between. Per germline, CDR1 LNHDA and CDR2 SQIVND (reference sequence). The CDR3 runs to 16 residues. CDR3 sequence: CASSDGGAVAKNIQYF. DNA of the CDR3: TGTGCCAGTTCCGACGGGGGCGCCGTCGCCAAAAACATTCAGTACTTC.

CDR3 nucleotides: TGCGCCAGCAGCCCCGTACGCGGGGACAGAGACGAGCAGTACTTC. Protein product: CASSPVRGDRDEQYF. The chain has TRBV5-1 and TRBJ2-7; a weak D match, TRBD1 (7 bases). Trimming removed 4 bases at V and 5 bases at J, with 19 bases between. This CDR3 has 15 residues. The germline CDR1 and CDR2 sequences are SGHRS and YFSETQ.